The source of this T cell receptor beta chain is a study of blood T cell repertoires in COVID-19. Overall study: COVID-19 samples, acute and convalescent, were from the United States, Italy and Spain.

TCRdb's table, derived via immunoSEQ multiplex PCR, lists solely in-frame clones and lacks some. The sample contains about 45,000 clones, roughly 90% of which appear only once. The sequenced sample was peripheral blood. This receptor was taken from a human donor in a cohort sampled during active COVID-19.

This chain's CDR3 is CSAGTSAEQYF. The DNA for the CDR3 is TGCAGTGCCGGGACTAGCGCCGAGCAGTACTTC. This chain uses TRBV20-1 with TRBJ2-7; 10 nucleotides match TRBD2. Germline V lookup: CDR1 DFQATT, CDR2 SNEGSKA (reference sequence). The CDR3 is made up of 11 amino acids. V lost 6 bases and J lost 6; bases outside the gene matches: 2.